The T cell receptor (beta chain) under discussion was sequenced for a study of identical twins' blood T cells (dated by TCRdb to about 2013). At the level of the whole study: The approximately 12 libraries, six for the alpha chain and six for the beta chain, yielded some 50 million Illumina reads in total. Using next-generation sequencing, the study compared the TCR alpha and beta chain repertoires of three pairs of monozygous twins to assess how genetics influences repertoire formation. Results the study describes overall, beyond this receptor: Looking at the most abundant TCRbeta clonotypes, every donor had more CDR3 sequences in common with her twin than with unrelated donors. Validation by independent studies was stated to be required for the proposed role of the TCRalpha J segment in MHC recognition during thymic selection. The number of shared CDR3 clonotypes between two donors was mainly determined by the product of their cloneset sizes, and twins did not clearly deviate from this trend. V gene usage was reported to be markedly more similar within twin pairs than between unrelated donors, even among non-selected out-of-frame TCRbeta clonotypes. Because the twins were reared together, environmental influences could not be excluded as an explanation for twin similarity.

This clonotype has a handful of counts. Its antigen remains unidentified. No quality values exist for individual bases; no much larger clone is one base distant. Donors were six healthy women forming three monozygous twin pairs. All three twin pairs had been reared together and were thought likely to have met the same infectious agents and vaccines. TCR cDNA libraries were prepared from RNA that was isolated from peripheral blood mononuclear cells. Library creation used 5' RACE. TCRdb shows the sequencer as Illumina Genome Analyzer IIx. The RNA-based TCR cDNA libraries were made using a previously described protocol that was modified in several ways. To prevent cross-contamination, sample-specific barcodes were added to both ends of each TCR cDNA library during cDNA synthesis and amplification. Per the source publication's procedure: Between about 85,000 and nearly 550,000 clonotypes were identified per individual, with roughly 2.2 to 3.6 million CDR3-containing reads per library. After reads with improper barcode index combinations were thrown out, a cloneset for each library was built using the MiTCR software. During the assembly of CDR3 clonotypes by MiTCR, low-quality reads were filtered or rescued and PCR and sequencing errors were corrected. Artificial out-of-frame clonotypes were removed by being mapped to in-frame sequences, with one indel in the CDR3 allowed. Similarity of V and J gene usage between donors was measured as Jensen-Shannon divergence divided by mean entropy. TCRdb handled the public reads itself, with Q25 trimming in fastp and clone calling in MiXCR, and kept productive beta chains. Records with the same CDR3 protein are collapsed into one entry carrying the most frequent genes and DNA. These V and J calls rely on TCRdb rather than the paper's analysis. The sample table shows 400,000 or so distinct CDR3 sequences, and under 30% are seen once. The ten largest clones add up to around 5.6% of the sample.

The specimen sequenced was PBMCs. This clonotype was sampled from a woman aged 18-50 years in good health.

The bases read TGCGCCAGCAGCCAATTGACAGGGGGCCTCACCGGGGAGCTGTTTTTT. This is translated as CASSQLTGGLTGELFF. The V and J genes are TRBV4-1 and TRBJ2-2; 10 junctional bases match TRBD1. Trimmed from V: 2 bases; trimmed from J: 4 bases; junction bases lacking a gene match: 4. Reading the germline V gene gives CDR1 MGHRA and CDR2 YSYEKL. The CDR3 goes from the cysteine to the phenylalanine over 16 residues. Only CDR3 DNA is held: 48 bases, read in frame from base 1.